This T cell receptor beta chain was obtained from a study of memory CD4+ T cells and cytomegalovirus serostatus. Across the study: Donors were healthy Belgian adults, about ten CMV seropositive and 20 to 30 seronegative.

Sequencing was performed with immunoSEQ multiplex PCR; in TCRdb, only in-frame clones are kept and a portion is missing. Of roughly 50,000 clones listed, 82% are singletons. Single viable CD3+CD4+CD8-CD45RO+ cells were sorted as the memory CD4+ T cells. Trimming at V came to 6 bases and at J to 7 bases, leaving 11 bases not matched to a gene. The CDR3 runs to 15 residues. CDR1 and CDR2 (germline): MDHEN, SYDVKM. The rearrangement uses TRBV28 and TRBJ2-2, with 7 nucleotides matching TRBD2. Sample: memory CD4+ T cells from blood. This TCR was recovered from an adult in good health and CMV-seronegative. Some clones in this sample may be carry-over from other donors' samples. The CDR3, as DNA: TGTGCCAGCAGCCCCCCACTAGCGCGTGGCGGGGAGCTGTTTTTT. Protein: CASSPPLARGGELFF. Filled out from reference TRBV28 and TRBJ2-2, the complete variable domain reads DVKVTQSSRYLVKRTGEKVFLECVQDMDHENMFWYRQDPGLGLRLIYFSYDVKMKEKGDIPEGYSVSREKKERFSLILESASTNQTSMYLCASSPPLARGGELFFGEGSRLTVL.